This T cell receptor (beta chain) stems from a study of cytomegalovirus exposure and HLA in healthy donors. Study-wide results and caveats: While the bulk of TCR sequences proved rare, some public TCRs turned up in many donors. The study put about 180 TCR beta chains on its list as cytomegalovirus-associated. Among the sequence variants, a highly shared cluster was likely an artifact of sequencing.

This clone appeared a few times. Its antigen is unknown. It was with 60 Vbeta and 13 Jbeta primers that the PCR ran. Using immunoSEQ multiplex PCR, the repertoire was profiled, and TCRdb retains in-frame clones only, with some absent. The data hold around 97,000 clones, with approximately 9% observed a single time. The germline V and J ends were trimmed by 5 bases and 1 base, with 9 bases remaining between them. This CDR3 is built from 14 residues. Germline CDR1 and CDR2: LNHDA and SQIVND (reference sequence). V usage is TRBV19 and J usage is TRBJ1-5; D call uncertain. The TCR was taken from a man aged 50-60 years in good health and CMV-seropositive. Sequencing was carried out using PBMCs. The CDR3 nucleotides read TGTGCCAGTAGTCGCGGGTCGAGCAATCAGCCCCAGCATTTT. Translating it yields CASSRGSSNQPQHF.